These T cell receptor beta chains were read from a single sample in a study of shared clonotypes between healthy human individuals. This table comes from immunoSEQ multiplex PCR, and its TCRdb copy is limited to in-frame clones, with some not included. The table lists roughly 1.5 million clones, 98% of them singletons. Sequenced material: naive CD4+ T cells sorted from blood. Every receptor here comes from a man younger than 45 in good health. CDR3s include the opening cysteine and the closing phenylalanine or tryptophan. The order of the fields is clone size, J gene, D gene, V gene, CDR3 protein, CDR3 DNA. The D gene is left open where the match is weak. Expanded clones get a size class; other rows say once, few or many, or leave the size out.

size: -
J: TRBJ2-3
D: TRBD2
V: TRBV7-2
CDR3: CASSLWTSGTDTQYF
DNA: TGTGCCAGCAGCTTATGGACTAGCGGGACCGATACGCAGTATTTT

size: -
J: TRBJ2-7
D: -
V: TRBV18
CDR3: CASSPSLITSSEQYF
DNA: TGTGCCAGCTCACCGAGTCTGATTACCTCCAGCGAGCAGTACTTC

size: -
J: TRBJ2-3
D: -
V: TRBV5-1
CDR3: CASRYEGTLPTTDTQYF
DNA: TGCGCCAGCAGGTACGAAGGGACCCTACCCACCACAGATACGCAGTATTTT

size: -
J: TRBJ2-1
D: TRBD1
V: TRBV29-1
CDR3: CSGQGNSRRSYNEQFF
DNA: TGCAGCGGACAGGGTAATTCTAGACGAAGTTACAATGAGCAGTTCTTC

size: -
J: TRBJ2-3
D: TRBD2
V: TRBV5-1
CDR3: CASSPTLTSGTSTDTQYF
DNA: TGCGCCAGCAGCCCCACCCTTACTAGCGGGACTAGCACAGATACGCAGTATTTT

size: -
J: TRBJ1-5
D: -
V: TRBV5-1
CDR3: CASSQSYNQPQHF
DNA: TGCGCCAGCAGCCAGTCCTATAATCAGCCCCAGCATTTT

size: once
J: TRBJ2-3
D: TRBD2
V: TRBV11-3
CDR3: CASSPQREGADTQYF
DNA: TGTGCCAGCAGTCCCCAGCGGGAGGGGGCAGATACGCAGTATTTT

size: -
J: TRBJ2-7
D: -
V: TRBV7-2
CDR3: CASSLARTSVTYEQYF
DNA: TGTGCCAGCAGCTTAGCGAGGACCTCAGTGACCTACGAGCAGTACTTC

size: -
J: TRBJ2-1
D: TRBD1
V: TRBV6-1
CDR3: CASRIGGTEQFF
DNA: TGTGCCAGCAGGATAGGGGGCACTGAGCAGTTCTTC

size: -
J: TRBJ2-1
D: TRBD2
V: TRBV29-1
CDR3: CSAQGLAGVNEQFF
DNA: TGCAGCGCCCAAGGGCTAGCGGGAGTCAATGAGCAGTTCTTC

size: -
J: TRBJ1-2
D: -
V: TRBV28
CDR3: CASSYRNNYGYTF
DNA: TGTGCCAGCAGCTACAGGAATAACTATGGCTACACCTTC

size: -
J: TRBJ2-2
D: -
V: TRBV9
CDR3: CASRQGPGGLYTGELFF
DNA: TGTGCCAGCAGACAGGGTCCAGGGGGGTTGTACACCGGGGAGCTGTTTTTT

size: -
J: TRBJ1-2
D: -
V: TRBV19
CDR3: CASSPAGRVVYGYTF
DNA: TGTGCCAGTAGTCCTGCCGGCAGGGTGGTCTATGGCTACACCTTC

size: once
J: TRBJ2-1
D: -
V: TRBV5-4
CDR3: CASSLYGRSSYNEQFF
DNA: TGTGCCAGCAGCTTGTATGGCAGGAGCTCCTACAATGAGCAGTTCTTC

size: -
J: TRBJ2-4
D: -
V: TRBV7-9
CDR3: CASSLKAAKNIQYF
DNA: TGTGCCAGCAGCTTAAAGGCGGCCAAAAACATTCAGTACTTC

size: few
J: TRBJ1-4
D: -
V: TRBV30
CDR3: CAWSPGQVGEKLFF
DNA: TGTGCCTGGAGCCCAGGGCAAGTTGGTGAAAAACTGTTTTTT

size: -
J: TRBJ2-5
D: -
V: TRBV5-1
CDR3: CASSSLAEETQYF
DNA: TGCGCCAGCAGCTCACTAGCCGAAGAGACCCAGTACTTC

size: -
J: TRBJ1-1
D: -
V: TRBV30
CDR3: CAAGRTEAFF
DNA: TGTGCTGCTGGGAGGACTGAAGCTTTCTTT

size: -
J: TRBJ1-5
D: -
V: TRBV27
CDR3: CASSSSSGRGYNQPQHF
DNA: TGTGCCAGCAGTTCTTCTTCAGGGAGAGGGTACAATCAGCCCCAGCATTTT

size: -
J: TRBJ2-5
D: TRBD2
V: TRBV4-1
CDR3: CASSQDFLAGRGTQYF
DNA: TGCGCCAGCAGCCAAGATTTCCTAGCGGGGCGAGGGACCCAGTACTTC

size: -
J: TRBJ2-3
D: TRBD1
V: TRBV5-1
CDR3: CASSEGTAGNTQYF
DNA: TGCGCCAGCAGCGAGGGGACAGCCGGGAATACGCAGTATTTT

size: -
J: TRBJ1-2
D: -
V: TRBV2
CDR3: CASGREGANYGYTF
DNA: TGTGCCAGCGGCCGTGAAGGGGCAAACTATGGCTACACCTTC

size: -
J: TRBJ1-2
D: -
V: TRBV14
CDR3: CASSQDPYGYTF
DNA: TGTGCCAGCAGCCAAGACCCCTATGGCTACACCTTC

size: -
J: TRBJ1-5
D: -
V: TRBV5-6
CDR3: CASSLMGEQPQHF
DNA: TGTGCCAGCAGCTTGATGGGGGAACAGCCCCAGCATTTT

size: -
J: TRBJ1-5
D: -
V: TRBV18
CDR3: CASSPLAGVRSNQPQHF
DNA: TGTGCCAGCTCACCACTTGCAGGGGTGAGGAGCAATCAGCCCCAGCATTTT

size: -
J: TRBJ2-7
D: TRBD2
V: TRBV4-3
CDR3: CASSQSGRYEQYF
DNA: TGCGCCAGCAGCCAGAGCGGGAGGTACGAGCAGTACTTC

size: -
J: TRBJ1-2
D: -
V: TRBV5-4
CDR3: CASSLANYGYTF
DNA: TGTGCCAGCAGCTTGGCTAACTATGGCTACACCTTC

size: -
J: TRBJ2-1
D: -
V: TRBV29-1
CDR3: CSAGNEQFF
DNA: TGCAGCGCAGGCAATGAGCAGTTCTTC

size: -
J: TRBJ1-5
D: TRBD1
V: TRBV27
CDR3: CASSLTGVQPQHF
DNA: TGTGCCAGCAGTTTGACAGGGGTGCAGCCCCAGCATTTT

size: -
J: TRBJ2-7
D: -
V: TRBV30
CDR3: CAWSVPPPSSGEQYF
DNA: TGTGCCTGGAGTGTCCCCCCACCGAGTTCCGGCGAGCAGTACTTC

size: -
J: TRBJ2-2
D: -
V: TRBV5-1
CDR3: CASSSSGVGLANTGELFF
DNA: TGCGCCAGCAGCTCGTCAGGGGTGGGCCTAGCTAACACCGGGGAGCTGTTTTTT

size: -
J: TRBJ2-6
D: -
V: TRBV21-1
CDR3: CASSKIRDRRSGANVLTF
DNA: TGTGCCAGCAGCAAAATTCGGGACAGGCGCTCTGGGGCCAACGTCCTGACTTTC

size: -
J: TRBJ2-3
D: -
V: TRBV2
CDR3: CASSEVTVPPDTQYF
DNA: TGTGCCAGCAGTGAAGTCACAGTCCCCCCAGATACGCAGTATTTT

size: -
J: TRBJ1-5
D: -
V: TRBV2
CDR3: CASSPQGLNQPQHF
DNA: TGTGCCAGCAGTCCCCAGGGTCTAAATCAGCCCCAGCATTTT

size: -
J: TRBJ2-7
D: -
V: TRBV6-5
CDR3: CASHSRAYEQYF
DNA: TGTGCCAGCCACAGCAGGGCCTACGAGCAGTACTTC

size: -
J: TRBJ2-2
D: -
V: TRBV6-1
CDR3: CASSALATGELFF
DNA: TGTGCCAGCAGTGCATTAGCGACCGGGGAGCTGTTTTTT

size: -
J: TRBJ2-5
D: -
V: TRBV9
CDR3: CASSVAGLNQETQYF
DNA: TGTGCCAGCAGCGTAGCTGGCCTGAACCAAGAGACCCAGTACTTC

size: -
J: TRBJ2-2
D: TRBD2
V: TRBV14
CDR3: CASSLRLAMNTGELFF
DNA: TGTGCCAGCAGCTTAAGACTAGCCATGAACACCGGGGAGCTGTTTTTT

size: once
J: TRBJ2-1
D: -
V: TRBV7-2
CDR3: CASSHRTPRSYNEQFF
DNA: TGTGCCAGCAGCCACCGGACTCCTCGCTCCTACAATGAGCAGTTCTTC

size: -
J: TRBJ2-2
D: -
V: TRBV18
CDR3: CASSLWTANTGELFF
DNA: TGTGCCAGCTCACTTTGGACAGCGAACACCGGGGAGCTGTTTTTT

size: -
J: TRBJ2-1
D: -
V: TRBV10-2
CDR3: CASSERLSRGNEQFF
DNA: TGCGCCAGCAGTGAGAGGCTTTCCCGGGGCAATGAGCAGTTCTTC

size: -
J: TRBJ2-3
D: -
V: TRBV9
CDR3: CASSVEPSTDTQYF
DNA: TGTGCCAGCAGCGTAGAACCTAGCACAGATACGCAGTATTTT

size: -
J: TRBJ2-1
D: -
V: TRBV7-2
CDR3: CASSFTSQRWYNEQFF
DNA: TGTGCCAGCAGCTTTACTAGTCAAAGGTGGTACAATGAGCAGTTCTTC

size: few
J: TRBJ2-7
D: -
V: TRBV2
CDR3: CASRGGMAYEQYF
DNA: TGTGCCAGCAGGGGTGGTATGGCCTACGAGCAGTACTTC

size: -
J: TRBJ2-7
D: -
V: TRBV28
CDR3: CASSLVTGDYEQYF
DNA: TGTGCCAGCAGTTTAGTGACAGGAGACTACGAGCAGTACTTC

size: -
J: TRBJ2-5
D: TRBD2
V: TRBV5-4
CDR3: CASSLKGLAREETQYF
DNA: TGTGCCAGCAGCTTGAAGGGACTAGCGAGGGAAGAGACCCAGTACTTC

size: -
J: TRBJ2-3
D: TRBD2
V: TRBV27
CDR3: CASILAGGPGTDTQYF
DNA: TGTGCCAGCATATTAGCGGGAGGGCCTGGCACAGATACGCAGTATTTT

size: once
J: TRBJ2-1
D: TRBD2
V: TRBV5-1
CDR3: CASRIAGGGSYNEQFF
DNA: TGCGCCAGCAGAATAGCGGGAGGAGGGTCCTACAATGAGCAGTTCTTC

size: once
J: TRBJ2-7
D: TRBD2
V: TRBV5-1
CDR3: CASREGYEQYF
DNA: TGCGCCAGTCGGGAGGGCTACGAGCAGTACTTC